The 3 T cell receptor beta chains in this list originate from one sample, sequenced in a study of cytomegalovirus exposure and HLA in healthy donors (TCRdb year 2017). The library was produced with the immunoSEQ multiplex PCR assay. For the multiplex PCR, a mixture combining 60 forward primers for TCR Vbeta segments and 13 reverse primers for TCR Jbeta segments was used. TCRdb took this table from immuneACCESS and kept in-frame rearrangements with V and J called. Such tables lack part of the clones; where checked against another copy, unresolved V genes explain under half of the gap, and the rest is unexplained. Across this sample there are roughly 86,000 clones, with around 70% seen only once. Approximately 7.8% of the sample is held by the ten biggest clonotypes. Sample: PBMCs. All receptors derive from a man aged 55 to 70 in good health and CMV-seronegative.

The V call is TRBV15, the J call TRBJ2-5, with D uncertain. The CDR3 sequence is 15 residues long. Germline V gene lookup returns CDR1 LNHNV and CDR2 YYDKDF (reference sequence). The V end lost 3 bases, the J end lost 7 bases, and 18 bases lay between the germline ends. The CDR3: CATSSPPPNPGTQYF. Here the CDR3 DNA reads TGTGCCACCAGCAGCCCTCCCCCGAACCCAGGGACCCAGTACTTC.

The DNA for the CDR3 is TGTGCCAGCAGCCAAGTATCCGGTCGAGGCTACACCTTC. It encodes CASSQVSGRGYTF. J is TRBJ1-2 and V is TRBV4-2; no clear D gene. Germline-derived CDR1 and CDR2 are LGHNA and YNFKEQ. V lost 1 base and J 8 bases, leaving 11 bases between the germline ends. The CDR3 spans 13 residues.

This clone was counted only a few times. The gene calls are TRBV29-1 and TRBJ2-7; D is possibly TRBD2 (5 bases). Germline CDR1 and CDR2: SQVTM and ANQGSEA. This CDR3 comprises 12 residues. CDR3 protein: CRLRTFPYEQYF. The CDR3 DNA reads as TGCAGACTGCGGACTTTCCCCTACGAGCAGTACTTC.